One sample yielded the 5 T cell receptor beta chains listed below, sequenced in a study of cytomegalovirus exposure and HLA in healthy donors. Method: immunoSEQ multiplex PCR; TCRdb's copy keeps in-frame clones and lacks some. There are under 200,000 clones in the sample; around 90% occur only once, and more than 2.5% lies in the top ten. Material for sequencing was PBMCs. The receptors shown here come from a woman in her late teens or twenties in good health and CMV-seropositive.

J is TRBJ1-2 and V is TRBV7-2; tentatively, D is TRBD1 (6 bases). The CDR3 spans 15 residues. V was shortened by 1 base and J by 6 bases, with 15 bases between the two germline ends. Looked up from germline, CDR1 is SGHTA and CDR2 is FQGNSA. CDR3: CASSLGPTGQHGYTF. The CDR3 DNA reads TGTGCCAGCAGCTTAGGACCGACAGGACAACATGGCTACACCTTC. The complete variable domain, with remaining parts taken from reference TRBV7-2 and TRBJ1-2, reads GAGVSQSPSNKVTEKGKDVELRCDPISGHTALYWYRQSLGQGLEFLIYFQGNSAPDKSGLPSDRFSAERTGGSVSTLTIQRTQQEDSAVYLCASSLGPTGQHGYTFGSGTRLTVV.

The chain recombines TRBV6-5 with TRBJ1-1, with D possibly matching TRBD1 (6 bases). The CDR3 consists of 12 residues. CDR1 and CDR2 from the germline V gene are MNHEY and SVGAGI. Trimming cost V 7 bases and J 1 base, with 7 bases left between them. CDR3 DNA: TGTGCCAGCACGGACAGGAACACTGAAGCTTTCTTT. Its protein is CASTDRNTEAFF.

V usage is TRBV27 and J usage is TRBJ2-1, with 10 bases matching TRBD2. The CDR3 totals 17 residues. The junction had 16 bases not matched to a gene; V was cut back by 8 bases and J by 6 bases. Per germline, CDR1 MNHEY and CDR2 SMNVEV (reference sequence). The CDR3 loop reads CASSRASVAGGGNEQFF. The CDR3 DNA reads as TGTGCCAGCTCAAGAGCGAGCGTAGCGGGAGGAGGCAATGAGCAGTTCTTC.

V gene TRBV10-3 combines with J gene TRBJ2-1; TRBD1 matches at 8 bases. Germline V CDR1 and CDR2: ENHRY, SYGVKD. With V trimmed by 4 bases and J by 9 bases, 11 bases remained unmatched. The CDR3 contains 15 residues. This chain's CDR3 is CAISALGQGGSEQFF. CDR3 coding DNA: TGTGCCATCAGTGCCCTAGGACAGGGAGGTAGTGAGCAGTTCTTC.

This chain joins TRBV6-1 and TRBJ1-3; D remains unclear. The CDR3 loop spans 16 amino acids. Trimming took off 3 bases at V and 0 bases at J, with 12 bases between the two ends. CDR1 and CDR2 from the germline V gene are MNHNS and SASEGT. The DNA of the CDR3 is TGTGCCAGCAGTGAGACGGCAGGTAGCTCTGGAAACACCATATATTTT. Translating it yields CASSETAGSSGNTIYF.